This TCR beta chain was recovered during a study of CD8+CD57+ T cells in acquired aplastic anemia. Study-level information: On average, sorted CD4+ and CD8+ cells gave approximately 3.5 ug of DNA. Study-wide results and limits: Patients had roughly 31 CD8+ CDR3 sequences in common with controls (the shared set). Significant differences in CD8+ Simpson's diversity were not observed between patients and controls.

Per the germline V gene, CDR1 is DFQATT and CDR2 is SNEGSKA (reference sequence). The CDR3 totals 12 residues. Researchers used genomic DNA as the template to profile TCR beta VDJ and CDR3. One entry per CDR3 protein, called by TCRdb with MiXCR from the reads. In the table there are some 150,000 distinct CDR3 sequences, around two fifths of which are singletons. A note on this clonotype: Its antigen is unidentified. Germline is not matched at one junction end, which may reflect a read error.

This TCR was recovered from a human donor in good health, serving as a control. The chain is built from TRBV20-1 and TRBJ1-1; D is ambiguous. Sequences were obtained from sorted CD4+, CD8+, or CD8+CD57+ T cells (not recorded which) from PBMCs. The CDR3 here is CRARGMDTEAFF. The CDR3, as DNA: TGCAGAGCTAGAGGTATGGACACTGAAGCTTTCTTT.